Listed below are T cell receptor beta chains from one sample, sequenced in a study of T cell responses to AZD1222 COVID-19 vaccine. Profiling relied on immunoSEQ multiplex PCR, and the TCRdb table lists in-frame clones only, not all of them. Here the sample spans about 54,000 clones, roughly nine tenths being singletons. The input for sequencing was peripheral blood, taken on day 0 of AZD1222 vaccination. The origin of the receptors is an adult in good health. CDR3s include the opening cysteine and the closing phenylalanine or tryptophan. D genes are given only for firm matches. Clone size appears in some rows only: once, few, many, or a class for an expanded clone.

j_gene,abundance,v_gene,d_gene,CDR3nt,CDR3aa
TRBJ2-3,NA,TRBV2,TRBD1,TGTGCCAGTGGACAGGGCACAGATACGCAGTATTTT,CASGQGTDTQYF
TRBJ2-7,NA,TRBV19,TRBD2,TGTGCCAGTCGGGGTAAGCGGGGGGGCATCGACGAGCAGTACTTC,CASRGKRGGIDEQYF
TRBJ1-2,NA,TRBV7-9,NA,TGTGCCAGCAGTTCACAGGATGGCTACACCTTC,CASSSQDGYTF
TRBJ1-6,NA,TRBV2,TRBD1,TGTGCCAGCAGTGAGGACAGGGGGGATTATTCACCCCTCCACTTT,CASSEDRGDYSPLHF
TRBJ1-1,once,TRBV30,NA,TGTGCCTGGAGTGTATTGGGGAACACTGAAGCTTTCTTT,CAWSVLGNTEAFF
TRBJ1-1,once,TRBV3-1/TRBV3-2,TRBD1,TGTGCCAGCGGCAGACAGGGGATTCCTGAAGCTTTCTTT,CASGRQGIPEAFF
TRBJ2-6,NA,TRBV5-6,NA,TGTGCCAGCAGCCCCGGGGGATCTGGGGCCAACGTCCTGACTTTC,CASSPGGSGANVLTF
TRBJ2-7,NA,TRBV5-1,NA,TGCGCCAGCAGCTTGGTCCAGGCTATTTTGAACGAGCAGTACTTC,CASSLVQAILNEQYF
TRBJ1-1,NA,TRBV6-5,NA,TGTGCCAGCAGCCTGGCCTTGGGTGAAGCTTTCTTT,CASSLALGEAFF
TRBJ2-5,NA,TRBV7-6,NA,TGTGCCAGCAGCCCAATTGGGGGGCCGGAGACCCAGTACTTC,CASSPIGGPETQYF
TRBJ2-2,once,TRBV5-3,TRBD2,TGTGCCAGAAGCTTCAAGCGGGGACTAACCGGGGAGCTGTTTTTT,CARSFKRGLTGELFF
TRBJ1-1,NA,TRBV29-1,NA,TGCAGCGTTGGGGGAGGGAACACTGAAGCTTTCTTT,CSVGGGNTEAFF
TRBJ2-2,NA,TRBV5-1,TRBD1,TGCGCCAGCAGCTTGGGACAGGGGGCTCCCGGGGAGCTGTTTTTT,CASSLGQGAPGELFF
TRBJ2-1,NA,TRBV9,NA,TGTGCCAGCAGCGCTCCTCCGTCTTATGAGCAGTTCTTC,CASSAPPSYEQFF
TRBJ2-7,NA,TRBV3-1/TRBV3-2,TRBD1,TGTGCCAGTGGAACCGGGACAGGGGACTACGAGCAGTACTTC,CASGTGTGDYEQYF
TRBJ1-5,NA,TRBV19,TRBD1,TGTGCCAGTAGTTGGACAGGGTACTATCAGCCCCAGCATTTT,CASSWTGYYQPQHF
TRBJ2-2,NA,TRBV27,NA,TGTGCCAGCCTGGGAACCAACACCGGGGAGCTGTTTTTT,CASLGTNTGELFF
TRBJ1-6,few,TRBV5-5,NA,TGTGCCAGCGCCTGGGGGTATAATTCACCCCTCCACTTT,CASAWGYNSPLHF
TRBJ2-2,NA,TRBV7-9,NA,TGTGCCAGCAGCTTTAAGGGTGGGGGCACCGGGGAGCTGTTTTTT,CASSFKGGGTGELFF
TRBJ1-1,NA,TRBV4-2,TRBD1,TGTGCCAGCAGCCAGACAGGGGCTGAAGCTTTCTTT,CASSQTGAEAFF
TRBJ1-2,NA,TRBV25-1,NA,TGTGCCAGCAGTGAATCCTCAGGAACCTATGGCTACACCTTC,CASSESSGTYGYTF
TRBJ1-3,NA,TRBV29-1,NA,TGCAGCGTTACCGGGGGAGGCTCTGGAAACACCATATATTTT,CSVTGGGSGNTIYF
TRBJ1-6,NA,TRBV2,NA,TGTGCCATGACTAGGGGGGCAAGGAATTCACCCCTCCACTTT,CAMTRGARNSPLHF
TRBJ1-1,NA,TRBV7-2,NA,TGTGCCAGCAGCTTACCGACATTCCACGAAGCTTTCTTT,CASSLPTFHEAFF
TRBJ2-1,NA,TRBV7-6,NA,TGTGCCAGCAGCAATCCAACAGGGCTCTCCTACAATGAGCAGTTCTTC,CASSNPTGLSYNEQFF
TRBJ1-2,NA,TRBV7-2,TRBD1,TGTGCCAGCAGCTTTGACAGGGGGCCTGGTGGCTACACCTTC,CASSFDRGPGGYTF
TRBJ1-5,NA,TRBV4-1,NA,TGCGCCAGCAGTTTAGGGGACGTCCTCGCCAATCAGCCCCAGCATTTT,CASSLGDVLANQPQHF
TRBJ1-2,NA,TRBV19,TRBD1,TGTGCCAGTAGTACCGTGGACAGGGGGTCCTATGGCTACACCTTC,CASSTVDRGSYGYTF
TRBJ1-1,few,TRBV2,NA,TGTGCCAGCAGTGACAGGAACACTGAAGCTTTCTTT,CASSDRNTEAFF
TRBJ2-3,once,TRBV5-4,TRBD2,TGTGCCAGCAGCCTTTGGACTAGCGGAGACACAGATACGCAGTATTTT,CASSLWTSGDTDTQYF
TRBJ1-3,once,TRBV10-3,NA,TGTGCCATCAATGGGGGGGAGACAGGAAACACCATATATTTT,CAINGGETGNTIYF
TRBJ1-2,NA,TRBV12-3/TRBV12-4,TRBD1,TGTGCCAGCGGACAGGGTGGCTACACCTTC,CASGQGGYTF
TRBJ1-5,NA,TRBV19,TRBD1,TGTGCCAGTAGTATAGACCCGGACAGGGGGGTTTATAGCAATCAGCCCCAGCATTTT,CASSIDPDRGVYSNQPQHF
TRBJ1-3,NA,TRBV7-9,NA,TGTGCCAGCAGCCCCTCGCCCCGAATCTCTGGAAACACCATATATTTT,CASSPSPRISGNTIYF
TRBJ2-3,NA,TRBV2,TRBD2,TGTGCCAGCAGTGCTCTAGCGGGTGGCACAGATACGCAGTATTTT,CASSALAGGTDTQYF
TRBJ1-5,NA,TRBV1,NA,TGCACCAGCAGCCGGGCTACAGGGGGCGAGTCCGGGCAGCCCCAGCATTTT,CTSSRATGGESGQPQHF
TRBJ1-4,NA,TRBV2,NA,TGTGCCAGCACCGAGCTGAGGGGAGGGGAAAAACTGTTTTTT,CASTELRGGEKLFF
TRBJ1-1,NA,TRBV2,TRBD1,TGTGCCAGCAGGCACAGGGGGGGAATGAACACTGAAGCTTTCTTT,CASRHRGGMNTEAFF
TRBJ2-1,NA,TRBV24-1,TRBD1,TGTGCCACCAGAGCCGGGACAGGGGGGTCGGGTGAGCAGTTCTTC,CATRAGTGGSGEQFF
TRBJ1-1,NA,TRBV5-3,NA,TGTGCCAGAAGCTTCTATTTTAAAATCGGCACTGAAGCTTTCTTT,CARSFYFKIGTEAFF
TRBJ2-7,NA,TRBV7-9,TRBD2,TGTGCCAGCGGGTTCGCGGGGGGGGCCATCTTCGAGCAGTACTTC,CASGFAGGAIFEQYF
TRBJ2-2,NA,TRBV4-2,TRBD2,TGTGCCAGCAGCCTCATAGCGGGGGGGCAGGGCGGGGAGCTGTTTTTT,CASSLIAGGQGGELFF
TRBJ2-1,NA,TRBV5-1,TRBD2,TGCGCCAGCAGCACCCTGACTAGCGGGGGGGTGAAAGAGCAGTTCTTC,CASSTLTSGGVKEQFF
TRBJ1-3,NA,TRBV29-1,NA,TGCAGCGCCGGGGACAATCGAAACACCATATATTTT,CSAGDNRNTIYF
TRBJ2-7,NA,TRBV27,TRBD2,TGTGCCAGCAGTTTACAGCCTAGCGGGGCCTCCTACGAGCAGTACTTC,CASSLQPSGASYEQYF